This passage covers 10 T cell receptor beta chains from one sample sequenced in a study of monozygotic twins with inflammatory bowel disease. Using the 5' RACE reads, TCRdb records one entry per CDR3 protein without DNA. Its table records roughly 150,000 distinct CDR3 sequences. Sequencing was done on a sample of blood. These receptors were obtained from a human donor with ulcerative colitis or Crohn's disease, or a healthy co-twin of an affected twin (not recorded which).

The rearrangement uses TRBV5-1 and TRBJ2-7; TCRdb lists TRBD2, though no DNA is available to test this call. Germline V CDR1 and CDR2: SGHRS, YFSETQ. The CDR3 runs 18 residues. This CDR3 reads CASSLEPSGRGDLSEQYF.

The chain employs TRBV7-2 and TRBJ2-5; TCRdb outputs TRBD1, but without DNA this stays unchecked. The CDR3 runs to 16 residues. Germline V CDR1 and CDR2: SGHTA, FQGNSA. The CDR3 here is CASSLDTTNLRGTQYF.

The CDR3 sequence is CASSDRLAAPNEQFF. V usage is TRBV27 and J usage is TRBJ2-1; TCRdb's D call of TRBD2 is untestable without DNA. This CDR3 has 15 amino acids. CDR1 MNHEY and CDR2 SMNVEV come from the germline V gene (reference sequence).

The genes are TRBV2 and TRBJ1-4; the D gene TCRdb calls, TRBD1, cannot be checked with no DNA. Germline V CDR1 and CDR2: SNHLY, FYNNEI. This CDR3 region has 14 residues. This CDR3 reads CASSETGFNEKLFF.

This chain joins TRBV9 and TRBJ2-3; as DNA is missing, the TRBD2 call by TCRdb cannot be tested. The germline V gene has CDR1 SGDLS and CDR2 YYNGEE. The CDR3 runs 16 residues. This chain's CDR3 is CASSVGLAGGADTQYF.

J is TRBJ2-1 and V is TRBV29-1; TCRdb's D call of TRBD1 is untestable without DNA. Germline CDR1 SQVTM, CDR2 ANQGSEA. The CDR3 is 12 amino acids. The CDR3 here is CSVVGVDLEQFF.

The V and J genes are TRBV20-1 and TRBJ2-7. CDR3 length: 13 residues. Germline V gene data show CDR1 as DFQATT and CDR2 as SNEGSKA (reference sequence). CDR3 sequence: CSARPRDSYEQYF.

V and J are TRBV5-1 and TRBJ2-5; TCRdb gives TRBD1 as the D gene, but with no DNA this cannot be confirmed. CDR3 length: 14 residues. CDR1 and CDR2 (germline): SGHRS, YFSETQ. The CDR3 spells CASSGGQGLETQYF.

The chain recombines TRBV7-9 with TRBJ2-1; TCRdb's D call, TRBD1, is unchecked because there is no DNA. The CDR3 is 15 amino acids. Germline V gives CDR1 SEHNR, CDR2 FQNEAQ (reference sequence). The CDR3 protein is CASSRDRAGYNEQFF.

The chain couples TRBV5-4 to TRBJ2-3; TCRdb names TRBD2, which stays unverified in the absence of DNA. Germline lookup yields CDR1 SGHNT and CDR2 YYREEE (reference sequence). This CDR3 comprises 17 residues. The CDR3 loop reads CASTGLAGGPFSDTQYF.